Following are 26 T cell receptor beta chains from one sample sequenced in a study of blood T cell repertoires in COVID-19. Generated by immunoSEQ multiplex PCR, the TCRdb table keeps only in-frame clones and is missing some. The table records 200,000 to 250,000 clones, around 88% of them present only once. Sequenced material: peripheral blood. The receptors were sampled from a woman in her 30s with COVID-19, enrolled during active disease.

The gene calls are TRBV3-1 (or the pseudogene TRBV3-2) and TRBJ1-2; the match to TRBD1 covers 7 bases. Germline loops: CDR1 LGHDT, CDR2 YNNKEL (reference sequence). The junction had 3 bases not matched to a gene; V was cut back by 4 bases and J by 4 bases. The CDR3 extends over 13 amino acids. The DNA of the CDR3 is TGTGCCAGCAGCCGGGACAGCCCCTATGGCTACACCTTC. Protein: CASSRDSPYGYTF.

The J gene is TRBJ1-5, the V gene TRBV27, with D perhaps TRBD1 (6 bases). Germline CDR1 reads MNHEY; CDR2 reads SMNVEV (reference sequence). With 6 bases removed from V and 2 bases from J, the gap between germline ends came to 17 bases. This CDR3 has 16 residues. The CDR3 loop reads CASSRGGGRGNQPQHF. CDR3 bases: TGTGCCAGCAGCCGAGGGGGGGGCAGGGGCAATCAGCCCCAGCATTTT.

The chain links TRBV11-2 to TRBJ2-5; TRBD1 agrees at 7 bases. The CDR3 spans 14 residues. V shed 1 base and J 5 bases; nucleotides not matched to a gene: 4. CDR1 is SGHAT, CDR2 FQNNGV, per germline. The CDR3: CASSLGTGGETQYF. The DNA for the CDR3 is TGTGCCAGCAGCTTAGGGACAGGAGGCGAGACCCAGTACTTC.

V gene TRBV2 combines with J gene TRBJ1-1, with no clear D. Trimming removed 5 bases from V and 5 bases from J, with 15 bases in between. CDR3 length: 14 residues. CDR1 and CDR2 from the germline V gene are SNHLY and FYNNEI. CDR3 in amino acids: CASSPNQLLTEAFF. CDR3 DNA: TGTGCCAGCAGTCCAAACCAGTTATTGACTGAAGCTTTCTTT.

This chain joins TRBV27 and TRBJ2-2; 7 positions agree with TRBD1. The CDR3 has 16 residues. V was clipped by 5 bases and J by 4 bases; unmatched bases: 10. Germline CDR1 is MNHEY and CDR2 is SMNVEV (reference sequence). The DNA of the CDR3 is TGTGCCAGCAGTGTGATCAAGGGGGCCTTCACCGGGGAGCTGTTTTTT. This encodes CASSVIKGAFTGELFF.

The CDR3 nucleotides read TGTGCCAGCAGCGGATCAGGACAGGGGGCTCGAGAGACCCAGTACTTC. Translation: CASSGSGQGARETQYF. This chain links TRBV7-2 with TRBJ2-5; TRBD1 aligns across 11 bases. The CDR3 is 16 amino acids. Germline loops: CDR1 SGHTA, CDR2 FQGNSA. Trimming took 5 bases from V and 4 from J; bases not matched to a gene: 9.

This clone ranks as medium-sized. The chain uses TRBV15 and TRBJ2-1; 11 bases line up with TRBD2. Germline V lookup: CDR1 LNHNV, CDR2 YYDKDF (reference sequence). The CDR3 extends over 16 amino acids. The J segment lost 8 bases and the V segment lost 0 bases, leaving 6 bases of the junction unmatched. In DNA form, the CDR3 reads TGTGCCACCAGCAGAGATAGCGGGAGGGGTTGGGATGAGCAGTTCTTC. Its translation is CATSRDSGRGWDEQFF.

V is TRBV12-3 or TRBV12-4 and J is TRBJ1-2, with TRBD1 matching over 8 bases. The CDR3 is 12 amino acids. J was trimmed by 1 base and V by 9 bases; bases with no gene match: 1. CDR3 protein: CASGQGNYGYTF. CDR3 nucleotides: TGTGCCAGTGGACAGGGTAACTATGGCTACACCTTC.

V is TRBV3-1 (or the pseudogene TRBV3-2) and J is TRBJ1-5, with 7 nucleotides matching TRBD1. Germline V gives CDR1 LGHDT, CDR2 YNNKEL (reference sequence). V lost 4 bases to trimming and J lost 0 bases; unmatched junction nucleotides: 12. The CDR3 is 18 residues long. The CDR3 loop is CASSRAGGGSYSNQPQHF. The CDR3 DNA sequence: TGTGCCAGCAGCCGGGCAGGGGGTGGCTCCTATAGCAATCAGCCCCAGCATTTT.

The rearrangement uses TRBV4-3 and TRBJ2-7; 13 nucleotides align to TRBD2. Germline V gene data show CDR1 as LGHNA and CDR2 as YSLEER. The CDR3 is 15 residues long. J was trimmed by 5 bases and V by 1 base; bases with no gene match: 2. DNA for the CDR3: TGCGCCAGCAGCCAAGGGACTAGCGGGGGCAACGAGCAGTACTTC. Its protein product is CASSQGTSGGNEQYF.

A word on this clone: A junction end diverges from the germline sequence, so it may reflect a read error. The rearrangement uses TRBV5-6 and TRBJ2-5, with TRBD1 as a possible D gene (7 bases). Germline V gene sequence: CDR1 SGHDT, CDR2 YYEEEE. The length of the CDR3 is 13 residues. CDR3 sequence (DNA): TGTGCCAGCAGCGCACGGGACAGTCTTCGGGGGCACTTC. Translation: CASSARDSLRGHF.

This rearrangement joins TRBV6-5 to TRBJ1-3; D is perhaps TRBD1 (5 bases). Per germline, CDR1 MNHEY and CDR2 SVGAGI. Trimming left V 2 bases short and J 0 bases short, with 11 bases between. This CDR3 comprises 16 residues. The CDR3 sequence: CASSYGAAISGNTIYF. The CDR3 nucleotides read TGTGCCAGCAGTTACGGGGCAGCCATCTCTGGAAACACCATATATTTT.

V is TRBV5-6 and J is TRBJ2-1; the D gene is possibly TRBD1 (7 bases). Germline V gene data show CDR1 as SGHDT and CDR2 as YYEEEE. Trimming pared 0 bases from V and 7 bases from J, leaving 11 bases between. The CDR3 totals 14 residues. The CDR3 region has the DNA TGTGCCAGCAGCTTGGGGGCAGGGGGGAATGAGCAGTTCTTC. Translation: CASSLGAGGNEQFF.

In DNA, the CDR3 is TGTGCCAGCAGCTTAAGCACTTCATACAATGAGCAGTTCTTC. Translating gives CASSLSTSYNEQFF. The rearrangement joins TRBV7-2 to TRBJ2-1; no reliable D call. From germline, CDR1 is SGHTA and CDR2 FQGNSA. V was pared by 2 bases and J by 4 bases, with 9 bases between. The CDR3 has 14 amino acids.

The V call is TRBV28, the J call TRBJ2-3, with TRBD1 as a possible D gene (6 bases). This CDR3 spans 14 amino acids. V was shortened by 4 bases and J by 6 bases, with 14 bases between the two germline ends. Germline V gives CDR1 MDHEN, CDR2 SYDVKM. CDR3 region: CASSYTQGEDTQYF. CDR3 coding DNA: TGTGCCAGCAGTTACACACAGGGTGAGGATACGCAGTATTTT.

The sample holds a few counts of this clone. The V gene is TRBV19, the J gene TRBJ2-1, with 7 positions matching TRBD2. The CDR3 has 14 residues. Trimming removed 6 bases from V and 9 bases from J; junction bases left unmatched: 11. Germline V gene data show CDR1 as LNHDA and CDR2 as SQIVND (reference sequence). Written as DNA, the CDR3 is TGTGCCAGTAGAATGAGAAGGGGCGGGAGTGAGCAGTTCTTC. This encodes CASRMRRGGSEQFF.

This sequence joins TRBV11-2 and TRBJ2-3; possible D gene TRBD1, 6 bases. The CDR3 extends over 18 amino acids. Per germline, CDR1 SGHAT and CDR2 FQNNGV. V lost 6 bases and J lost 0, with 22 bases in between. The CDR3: CASRFLWNRAPSTDTQYF. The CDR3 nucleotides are TGTGCCAGCAGGTTCCTATGGAACAGGGCCCCGAGCACAGATACGCAGTATTTT.

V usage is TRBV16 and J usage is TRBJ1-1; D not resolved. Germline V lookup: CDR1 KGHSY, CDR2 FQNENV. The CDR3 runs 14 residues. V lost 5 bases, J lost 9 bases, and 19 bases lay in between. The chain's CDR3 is CASSATAPRRKAFF. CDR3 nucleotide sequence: TGTGCCAGCAGCGCGACGGCCCCGAGGAGGAAAGCTTTCTTT.

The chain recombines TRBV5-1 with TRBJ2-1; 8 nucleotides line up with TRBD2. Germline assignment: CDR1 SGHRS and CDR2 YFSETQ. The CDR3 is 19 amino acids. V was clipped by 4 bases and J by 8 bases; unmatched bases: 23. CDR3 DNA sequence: TGCGCCAGCAGCCCTGGTCTTGGACACCAAGCGGGAGCGGTATATGAGCAGTTCTTC. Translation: CASSPGLGHQAGAVYEQFF.

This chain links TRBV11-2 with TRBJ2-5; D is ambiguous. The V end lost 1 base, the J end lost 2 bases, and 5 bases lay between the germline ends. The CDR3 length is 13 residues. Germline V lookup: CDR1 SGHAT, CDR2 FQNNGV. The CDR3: CASSLGRQETQYF. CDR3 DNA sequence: TGTGCCAGCAGCTTAGGGCGGCAAGAGACCCAGTACTTC.

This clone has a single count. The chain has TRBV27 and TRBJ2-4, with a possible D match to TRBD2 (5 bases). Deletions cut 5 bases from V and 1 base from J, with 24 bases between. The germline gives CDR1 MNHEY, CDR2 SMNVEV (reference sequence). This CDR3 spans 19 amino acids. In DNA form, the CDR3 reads TGTGCCAGCAGTGCTAGTGGCCAGACGGGATCTGGGGCCAAAAACATTCAGTACTTC. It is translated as CASSASGQTGSGAKNIQYF.

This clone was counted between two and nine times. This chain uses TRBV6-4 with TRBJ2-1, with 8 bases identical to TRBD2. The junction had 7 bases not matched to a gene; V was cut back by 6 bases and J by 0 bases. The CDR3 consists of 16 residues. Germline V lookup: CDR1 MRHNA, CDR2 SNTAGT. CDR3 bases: TGTGCCAGCAGCGACCACCGGGGGGGCTCCTACAATGAGCAGTTCTTC. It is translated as CASSDHRGGSYNEQFF.

CDR3 nucleotides: TGCGCCAGCAGACCGGGACTAGCAACCGGGGAGCTGTTTTTT. Its protein is CASRPGLATGELFF. The rearrangement uses TRBV10-2 and TRBJ2-2, with TRBD2 matching 9 bases. Germline V CDR1 and CDR2: WSHSY, SAAADI. The CDR3 is 14 residues long. The J segment lost 5 bases and the V segment lost 6 bases, leaving 4 bases of the junction unmatched.

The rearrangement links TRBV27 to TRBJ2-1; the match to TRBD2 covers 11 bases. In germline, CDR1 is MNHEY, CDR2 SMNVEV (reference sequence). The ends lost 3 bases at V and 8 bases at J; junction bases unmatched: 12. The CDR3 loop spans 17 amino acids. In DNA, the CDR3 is TGTGCCAGCAGTTTGTTGGTGGAACTAGCGGGAGTCGATGAGCAGTTCTTC. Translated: CASSLLVELAGVDEQFF.

For the CDR3, the DNA is TGTGCCAGCAGTTCGACTAGCGGGGGGGCCGGTGAGCAGTTCTTC. This encodes CASSSTSGGAGEQFF. The chain has TRBV27 and TRBJ2-1, with 14 positions matching TRBD2. CDR1 and CDR2 (germline): MNHEY, SMNVEV (reference sequence). V trimming: 4 bases; J trimming: 9 bases; junction bases outside the gene matches: 5. This CDR3 is 15 amino acids long.

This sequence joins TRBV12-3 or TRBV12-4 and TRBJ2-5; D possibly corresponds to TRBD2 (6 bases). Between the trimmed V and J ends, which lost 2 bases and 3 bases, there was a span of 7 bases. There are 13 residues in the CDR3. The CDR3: CASSLPGEETQYF. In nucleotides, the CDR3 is TGTGCCAGCAGTTTACCGGGAGAAGAGACCCAGTACTTC.